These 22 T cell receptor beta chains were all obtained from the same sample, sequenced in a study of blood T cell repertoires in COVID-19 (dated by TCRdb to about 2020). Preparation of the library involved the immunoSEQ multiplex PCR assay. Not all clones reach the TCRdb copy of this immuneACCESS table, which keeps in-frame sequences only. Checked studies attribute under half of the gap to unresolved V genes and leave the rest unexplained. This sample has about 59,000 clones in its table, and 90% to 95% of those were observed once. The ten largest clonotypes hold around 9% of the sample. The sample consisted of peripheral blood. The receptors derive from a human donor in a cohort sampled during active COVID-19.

CDR3 in amino acids: CASTSTGETQYF. The CDR3 DNA is TGTGCCAGCACCTCCACAGGAGAGACCCAGTACTTC. The chain carries TRBV2 and TRBJ2-5, with a tentative D call TRBD1 (5 bases). Germline V CDR1 and CDR2: SNHLY, FYNNEI. Trimming took 7 bases from V and 4 from J, leaving 10 bases between them. This CDR3 comprises 12 residues.

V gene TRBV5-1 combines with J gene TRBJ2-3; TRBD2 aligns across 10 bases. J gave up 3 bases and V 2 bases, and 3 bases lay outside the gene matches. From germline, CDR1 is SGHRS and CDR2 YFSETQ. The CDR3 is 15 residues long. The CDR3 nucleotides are TGCGCCAGCAGCTTATTTAGCGGGAGGACAGATACGCAGTATTTT. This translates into CASSLFSGRTDTQYF.

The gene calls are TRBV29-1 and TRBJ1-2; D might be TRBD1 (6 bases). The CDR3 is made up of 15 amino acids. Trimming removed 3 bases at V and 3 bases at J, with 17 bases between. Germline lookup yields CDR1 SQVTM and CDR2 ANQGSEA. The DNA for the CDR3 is TGCAGCGTTGATTGGGCCAGGGGTGGGGACTATGGCTACACCTTC. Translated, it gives CSVDWARGGDYGYTF.

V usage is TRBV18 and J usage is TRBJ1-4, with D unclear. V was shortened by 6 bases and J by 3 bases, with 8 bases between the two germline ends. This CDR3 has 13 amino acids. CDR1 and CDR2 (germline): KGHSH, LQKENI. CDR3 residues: CASSRASNEKLFF. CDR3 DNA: TGTGCCAGCTCGCGAGCGTCTAATGAAAAACTGTTTTTT.

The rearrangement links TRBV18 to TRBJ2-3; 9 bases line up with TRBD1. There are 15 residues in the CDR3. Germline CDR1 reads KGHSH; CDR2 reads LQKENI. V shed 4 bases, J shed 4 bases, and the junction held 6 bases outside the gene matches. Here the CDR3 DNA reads TGTGCCAGCTCACACCGGGACAGGGTTTCAGATACGCAGTATTTT. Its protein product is CASSHRDRVSDTQYF. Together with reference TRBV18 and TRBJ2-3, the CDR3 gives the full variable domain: NAGVMQNPRHLVRRRGQEARLRCSPMKGHSHVYWYRQLPEEGLKFMVYLQKENIIDESGMPKERFSAEFPKEGPSILRIQQVVRGDSAAYFCASSHRDRVSDTQYFGPGTRLTVL.

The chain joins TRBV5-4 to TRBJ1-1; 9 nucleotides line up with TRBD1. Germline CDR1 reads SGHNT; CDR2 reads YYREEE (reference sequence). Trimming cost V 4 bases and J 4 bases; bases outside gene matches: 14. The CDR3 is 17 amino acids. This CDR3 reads CASSHSQQGARGTEAFF. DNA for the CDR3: TGTGCCAGCAGCCATTCCCAACAGGGGGCGCGGGGCACTGAAGCTTTCTTT.

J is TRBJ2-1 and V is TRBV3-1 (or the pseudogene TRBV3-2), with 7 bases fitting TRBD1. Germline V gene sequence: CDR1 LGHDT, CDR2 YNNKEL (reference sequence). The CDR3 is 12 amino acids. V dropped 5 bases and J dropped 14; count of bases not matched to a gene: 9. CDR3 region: CASSSRDSEKFF. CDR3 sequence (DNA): TGTGCCAGCAGCAGCCGGGACAGTGAAAAGTTCTTC.

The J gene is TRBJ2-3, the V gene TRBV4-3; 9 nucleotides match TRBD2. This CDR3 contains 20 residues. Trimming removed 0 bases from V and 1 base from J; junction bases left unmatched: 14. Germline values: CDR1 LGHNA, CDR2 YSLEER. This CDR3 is CASSQDPGPTSGLRTDTQYF. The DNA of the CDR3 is TGCGCCAGCAGCCAAGATCCGGGGCCAACTAGCGGGCTACGCACAGATACGCAGTATTTT.

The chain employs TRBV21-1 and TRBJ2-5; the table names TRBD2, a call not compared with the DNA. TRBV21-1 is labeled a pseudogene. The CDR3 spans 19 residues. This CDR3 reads CASSNISGSRDVMQETQYF. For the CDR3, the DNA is TGTGCCAGCAGCAATATTAGCGGGAGTCGCGACGTAATGCAGGAGACCCAGTACTTC.

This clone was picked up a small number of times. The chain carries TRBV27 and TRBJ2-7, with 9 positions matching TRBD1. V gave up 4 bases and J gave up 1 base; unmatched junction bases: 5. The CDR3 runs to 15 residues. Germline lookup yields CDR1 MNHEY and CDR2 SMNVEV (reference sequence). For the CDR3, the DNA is TGTGCCAGCAGTTCCCCGGGACAGGGTTCCTACGAGCAGTACTTC. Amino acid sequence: CASSSPGQGSYEQYF.

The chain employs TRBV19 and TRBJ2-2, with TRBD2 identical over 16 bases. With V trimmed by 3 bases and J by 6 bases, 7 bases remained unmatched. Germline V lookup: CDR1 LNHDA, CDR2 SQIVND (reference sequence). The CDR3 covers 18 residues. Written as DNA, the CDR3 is TGTGCCAGTAGTATGGGACTAGCGGGGGGGTTGGTCGCCGGGGAGCTGTTTTTT. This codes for CASSMGLAGGLVAGELFF.

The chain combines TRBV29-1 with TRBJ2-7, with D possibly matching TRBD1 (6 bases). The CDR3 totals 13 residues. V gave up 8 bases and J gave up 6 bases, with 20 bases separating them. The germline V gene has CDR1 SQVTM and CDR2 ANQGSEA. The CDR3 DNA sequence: TGCAGCCTCTACAGGGTCGAAGTCTTCGAGCAGTACTTC. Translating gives CSLYRVEVFEQYF.

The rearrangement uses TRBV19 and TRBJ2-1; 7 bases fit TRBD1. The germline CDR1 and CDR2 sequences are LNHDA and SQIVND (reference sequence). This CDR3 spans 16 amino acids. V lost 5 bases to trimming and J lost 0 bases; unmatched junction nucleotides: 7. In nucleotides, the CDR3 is TGTGCCAGTAGTCCTCTGACAGGGAGCTCCTACAATGAGCAGTTCTTC. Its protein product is CASSPLTGSSYNEQFF.

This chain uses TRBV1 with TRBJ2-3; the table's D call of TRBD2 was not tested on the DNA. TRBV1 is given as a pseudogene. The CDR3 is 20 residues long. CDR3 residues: CTSSPLATGTSGRAKDTQYF. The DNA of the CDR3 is TGCACCAGCAGCCCCCTTGCGACAGGGACTAGCGGGAGGGCCAAAGATACGCAGTATTTT.

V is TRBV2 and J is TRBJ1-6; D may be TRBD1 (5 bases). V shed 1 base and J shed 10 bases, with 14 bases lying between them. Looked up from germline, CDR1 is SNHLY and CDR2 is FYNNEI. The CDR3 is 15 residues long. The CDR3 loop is CASSEGGGRRSPLHF. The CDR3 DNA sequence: TGTGCCAGCAGTGAAGGGGGGGGGAGAAGGTCACCCCTCCACTTT.

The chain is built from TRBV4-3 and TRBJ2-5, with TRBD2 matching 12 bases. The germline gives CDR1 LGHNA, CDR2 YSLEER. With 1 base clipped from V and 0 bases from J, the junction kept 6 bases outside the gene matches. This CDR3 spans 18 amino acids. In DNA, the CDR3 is TGCGCCAGCAGCCAAGGGGGTACTAGCGGGGGGTACCAAGAGACCCAGTACTTC. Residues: CASSQGGTSGGYQETQYF.

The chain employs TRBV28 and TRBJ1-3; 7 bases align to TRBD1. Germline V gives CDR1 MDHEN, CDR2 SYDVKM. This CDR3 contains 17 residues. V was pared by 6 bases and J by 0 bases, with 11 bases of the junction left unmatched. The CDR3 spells CASRAPGQRFSGNTIYF. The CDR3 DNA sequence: TGTGCCAGCAGGGCACCGGGACAGCGATTCTCTGGAAACACCATATATTTT.

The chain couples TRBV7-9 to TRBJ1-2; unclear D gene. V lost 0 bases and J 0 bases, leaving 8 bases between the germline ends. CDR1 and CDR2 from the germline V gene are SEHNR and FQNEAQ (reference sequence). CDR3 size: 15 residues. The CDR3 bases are TGTGCCAGCAGCTTAGCCAGGAATCCTAACTATGGCTACACCTTC. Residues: CASSLARNPNYGYTF.

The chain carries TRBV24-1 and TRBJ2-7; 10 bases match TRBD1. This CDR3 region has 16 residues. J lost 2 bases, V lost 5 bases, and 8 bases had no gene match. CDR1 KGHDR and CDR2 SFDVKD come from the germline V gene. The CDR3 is CATSAASGTGAYEQYF. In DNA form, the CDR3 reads TGTGCCACCAGTGCCGCGAGTGGGACAGGGGCCTACGAGCAGTACTTC.

CDR3 residues: CASSGTSGYNEQFF. The CDR3 DNA reads TGTGCCAGCTCCGGGACTAGCGGCTACAATGAGCAGTTCTTC. The V and J genes are TRBV3-1 (or the pseudogene TRBV3-2) and TRBJ2-1; 11 bases agree with TRBD2. J gave up 3 bases and V 8 bases, and 3 bases lay outside the gene matches. Germline V gene lookup returns CDR1 LGHDT and CDR2 YNNKEL (reference sequence). The CDR3 totals 14 residues.

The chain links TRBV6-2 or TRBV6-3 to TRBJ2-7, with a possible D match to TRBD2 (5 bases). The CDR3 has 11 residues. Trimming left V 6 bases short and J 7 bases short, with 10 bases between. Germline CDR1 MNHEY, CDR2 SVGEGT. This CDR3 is CASSPPGEQYF. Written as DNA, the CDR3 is TGTGCCAGCAGCCCGCCGGGGGAGCAGTACTTC.

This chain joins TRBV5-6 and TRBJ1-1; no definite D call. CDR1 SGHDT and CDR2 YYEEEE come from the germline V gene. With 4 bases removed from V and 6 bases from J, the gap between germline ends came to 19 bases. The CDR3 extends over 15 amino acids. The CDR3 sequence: CASSLEVVPHSEAFF. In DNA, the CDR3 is TGTGCCAGCAGCCTCGAGGTGGTCCCCCACTCTGAAGCTTTCTTT.